The T cell receptor (beta chain) under discussion was sequenced for a study of identical twins (dated by TCRdb to about 2016). Turning to the overall study: The study deep-sequenced TCR alpha and beta repertoires from monozygotic twins, unrelated adults of various ages and cord blood to test whether fetal clonotypes persist. To rule out contamination, replicate twin experiments were performed at different times with different library preparation protocols. Summary of the overall study and its limitations: Compared with coincidental sharing between unrelated individuals, an excess of low generation-probability sequences was observed among out-of-frame TCR alpha sequences shared between twins. In monozygotic twins, recombination models systematically underestimated out-of-frame TCR alpha sharing, but the models matched the sharing seen between unrelated individuals. Invariant T cells such as MAIT and iNKT could partly confound zero-insertion analyses, though diverse VJ usage argued against this for most clonotypes. Abundant cord blood beta clonotypes had fewer insertions, young adult naive repertoires showed a similar but weaker trend, and memory repertoires showed no such trend. The excess sharing between twins in beta out-of-frame sequences was weaker because fewer shared sequences reduced the signal-to-noise ratio. Because the same donors could not be followed over many years, the conclusions relied on cross-sectional statistical analysis.

The library was obtained by 5' RACE. Sequencing was carried out with an Illumina HiSeq 2000. A universal primer binding site was added through template switching, and the final cDNA carried a unique molecular identifier so that TCR cDNA molecules could be counted accurately. Specific primers in the conserved constant-segment region were used to synthesize first-strand cDNA for the TCR alpha and beta chains. To control for contamination, every cDNA library was double barcoded, receiving both a SMART-Mk sample barcode and Illumina barcodes. TruSeq adapter sequences along with Illumina sample barcodes were introduced in two successive PCR steps. Sequencing of the TCR alpha and beta cDNA libraries was done on the Illumina HiSeq platform using custom primers. Concerning the study's data processing: Raw reads were processed with MiGEC to extract unique molecular identifiers, and MiXCR was used to determine CDR3 positions. Recombination models were inferred per individual with the repgenHMM and IGoR tools using an EM algorithm. The analysis of shared clonotypes was done with the tcR package in R, with sharing normalized by the product of cloneset sizes. To study raw recombination without the effects of thymic and clonal selection, out-of-frame nonproductive sequences were analyzed. Using fastp trimming at Q25 and MiXCR clonotype assembly, TCRdb reanalyzed the public sequencing data and kept in-frame beta chains. A single entry per CDR3 protein holds the most common genes and DNA from its merged rows. These V and J calls originate from TCRdb's pipeline instead of the authors' own analysis. The sample includes fewer than 250,000 distinct CDR3 sequences, with approximately 15% observed a single time. The ten top clones hold 35% to 50% of the sample.

Of note for this clonotype: It lacks a known antigen. No base qualities exist here, and no much larger clone lies one base off it.

Every donor in the study was a healthy Caucasian. Three pairs of female monozygotic twins, all aged about 18 to 30 years, made up the twin cohort. CD4+ and CD8+ T cell populations were isolated with positive isolation kits from Invitrogen. At the junction V is shortened by 3 bases and J by 8 bases, with 16 bases in between. CDR3 length: 14 amino acids, cysteine to phenylalanine. Of all the DNA, just the CDR3 is kept, 42 bases in frame from base 1. CDR1 and CDR2, looked up from the germline V gene (reference sequence), are LNHNV and YYDKDF. These data are also associated with another study on T cells expressing NK-cell markers. That second publication adds: In sorted CD3+CD56+NKG2C+, CD3+CD56+NKG2C- and CD3+CD56-NKG2C+ T-cell subsets from about eight donors, TCR beta-chain repertoires were profiled. Among the eight sequenced donors, seven were HCMV-seropositive and one was HCMV-seronegative. To restrict sorting to alphabetaTCR-expressing T cells, an anti-gammadeltaTCR antibody was added in several experiments. In several donors, the dominant CD3+CD56+NKG2C+ clonotypes ranked among the top 10 CD8+ clonotypes, making up about 1.0-7.5% of CD8+ T cells. Those dominant clonotypes were again the most abundant among CD3+CD56-NKG2C+ cells in a handful of donors, at about 28.3-60.1%. It remained unclear whether the expanded NKG2C-expressing T cell clones were specific for HCMV antigens. All eight donors whose samples were sequenced were randomly selected healthy volunteers, three of them men and five women. HCMV-specific IgG was detected in serum with a commercial ELISA kit to determine HCMV serostatus. MIGEC was used to demultiplex reads and group reads by UMI, and MiTCR was used to assemble and quantify clonotypes. Only TCR cDNA sequences supported by at least two reads were kept to exclude erroneous sequences. The tcR package was used for downstream repertoire analysis, and clonotypes were matched across fractions by CDR3 nucleotide sequence plus V segment. VDJmatch was used to annotate antigen specificity against VDJdb, with one amino acid substitution in CDR3 permitted.

The receptor was derived from a woman aged 18-29 years in good health. The rearrangement joined TRBV15 to TRBJ1-2, with TRBD1 as a weak D call on 5 bases. Sequenced input: CD8+ T cells sorted from blood. The CDR3 protein sequence reads: CATSSRGTIRGYTF. The bases read TGTGCCACCAGCAGCCGCGGGACTATACGGGGCTACACCTTC.